The clone carrying this T cell receptor (beta chain) turned up a few times. Its antigen remains unidentified. The data stem from a study of graft-versus-host responses after intestinal transplantation. About the research overall: Recipients were given multivisceral, liver-intestinal, or isolated intestinal transplants. Recipients were all induced with anti-thymocyte globulin, then given tacrolimus and steroids for 3 to 4 years. Study results and limitations: Individuals carrying graft-donor T cell macrochimerism showed high graft-versus-host to host-versus-graft clonal ratios in allografts.

Germline V gene lookup returns CDR1 ENHRY and CDR2 SYGVKD. With 2 bases removed from V and 3 bases from J, the gap between germline ends came to 11 bases. This CDR3 comprises 16 residues. The data were produced by immunoSEQ multiplex PCR, yet TCRdb's version contains in-frame clones alone and is incomplete. The data show about 97,000 clones, over 75% seen once. The rearrangement uses TRBV10-3 and TRBJ2-6, with D perhaps matching TRBD2 (5 bases). Material: PBMCs, obtained about 450 days after intestinal transplant. The clonotype comes from a human patient who received an intestinal transplant, so some T cells may come from the graft donor. The CDR3, as DNA: TGTGCCATCAGTGAGAAGTTCGGGGTTGGGGCCAACGTCCTGACTTTC. Translating it yields CAISEKFGVGANVLTF.